The clone carrying this TCR beta chain was detected a few times. This entry comes from a study of blood T cell repertoires in COVID-19. Study-level background: Spain, Italy and the United States supplied samples that represented acute and convalescent COVID-19.

CDR3 length equals 16 residues. The germline CDR1 and CDR2 sequences are SGHTA and FQGNSA. J was trimmed by 2 bases and V by 0 bases; bases with no gene match: 3. TCRdb's table, derived via immunoSEQ multiplex PCR, lists solely in-frame clones and lacks some. The sample carries roughly 140,000 clones, 80% to 90% recorded once. This receptor was identified in a man aged 55-75 years with active or convalescent COVID-19. The chain is built from TRBV7-2 and TRBJ2-3; TRBD2 aligns across 9 bases. Sequenced sample: peripheral blood. CDR3 region: CASSLATSGNTDTQYF. The CDR3 DNA sequence: TGTGCCAGCAGCTTAGCGACTAGCGGAAACACAGATACGCAGTATTTT.